These 2 T cell receptor beta chains came from one sample sequenced in a study of regulatory and conventional T cells in RAG deficiency. Blood CD4+ CD25-low CD127-high conventional T cells supplied the genomic DNA template. Using immunoSEQ multiplex PCR, the repertoire was profiled, and TCRdb retains in-frame clones only, with some absent. The sample comprises 45,000 to 50,000 clones, 85% to 90% of which are singletons, and 0.51% rests with the top ten. These data also formed part of another study, on regulatory T cells. That source notes: Amplification used 52 TRBV primers and 13 TRBJ primers.

Material: CD4+ effector T cells sorted from blood. Receptors were obtained from a human donor in good health.

V usage is TRBV5-4 and J usage is TRBJ2-1; D may be TRBD2 (5 bases). The CDR3 has 15 amino acids. From germline, CDR1 is SGHNT and CDR2 YYREEE (reference sequence). The V end was cut by 3 bases, the J end by 9 bases, with 19 bases between. CDR3 nucleotide sequence: TGTGCCAGCAGCTCACCGGGCCGAGCGGCCAGTGAGCAGTTCTTC. It yields the protein CASSSPGRAASEQFF.

The genes are TRBV6-1 and TRBJ1-5, with D perhaps TRBD1 (6 bases). The CDR3 is 15 residues long. CDR1 and CDR2 from the germline V gene are MNHNS and SASEGT. Trimming removed 4 bases at V and 0 bases at J, with 10 bases between. CDR3 amino acids: CASSGGAVSNQPQHF. In DNA form, the CDR3 reads TGTGCCAGCAGTGGGGGGGCAGTTAGCAATCAGCCCCAGCATTTT.